This entry lists 5 T cell receptor beta chains sequenced from one sample in a study of response to subunit inactivated influenza vaccine (dated by TCRdb to the late 2010s). The protocol used for the library was RT-PCR. Sequencing took place on an Illumina HiSeq 2500. The raw public data were reprocessed by TCRdb itself: fastp quality trimming at Q25, MiXCR clonotype calling, in-frame beta chains only. CDR3 protein duplicates are merged, each entry listing the most common genes and DNA. Across this sample there are roughly 540,000 distinct CDR3 sequences, with around 25% seen only once. The ten largest clones capture around 2.8% of the sample. The sample was also linked to a second study, of T cells expressing NK-cell markers. Per that second paper: TCR beta cDNA libraries were made by 5'RACE template switching that added a universal primer site and unique molecular identifiers.

The source material was CD4+ T cells sorted from PBMCs, sampled approximately 12 days after vaccination. All receptors derive from a man aged 50 to 59 who received an inactivated influenza vaccine. Donor details come from another sample of the same person, matched by shared clones.

In its sample, this clonotype was seen a few times. The chain is built from TRBV5-1 and TRBJ2-3; the match to TRBD2 covers 14 bases. The CDR3 extends over 16 amino acids. With V trimmed by 5 bases and J by 4 bases, 6 bases remained unmatched. The germline V gene encodes CDR1 SGHRS and CDR2 YFSETQ. The CDR3 here is CASRPGLAGVADTQYF. The CDR3 DNA sequence: TGCGCCAGCAGACCGGGACTAGCGGGAGTAGCAGATACGCAGTATTTT.

This clonotype appeared a few times. The V gene is TRBV19, the J gene TRBJ2-2; TRBD2 agrees at 7 bases. V dropped 7 bases and J dropped 3; count of bases not matched to a gene: 5. Looked up from germline, CDR1 is LNHDA and CDR2 is SQIVND (reference sequence). This CDR3 is built from 14 residues. CDR3 in DNA: TGTGCCAGTAAGGCGGGGGACCACACCGGGGAGCTGTTTTTT. Its protein product is CASKAGDHTGELFF.

The J gene is TRBJ2-3, the V gene TRBV5-1; 7 nucleotides line up with TRBD1. Germline assignment: CDR1 SGHRS and CDR2 YFSETQ. Losses at the gene ends were 0 bases for V and 8 bases for J; bases not matched to a gene: 3. CDR3 length: 13 amino acids. The CDR3 DNA reads TGCGCCAGCAGCTTGGGGGACAGAGGTACGCAGTATTTT. It yields the protein CASSLGDRGTQYF.

This CDR3 reads CSGRTGTNTGELFF. The CDR3 bases are TGCAGCGGACGGACAGGGACGAACACCGGGGAGCTGTTTTTT. The rearrangement uses TRBV29-1 and TRBJ2-2; TRBD1 matches 8 bases. This CDR3 is built from 14 residues. CDR1 and CDR2 from the germline V gene are SQVTM and ANQGSEA. The ends lost 7 bases at V and 0 bases at J; junction bases unmatched: 4.

The table lists this clonotype with a few counts. The CDR3 coding sequence is TGTGCCAGCAGCCAAGGAGGGGAGGCTACCAGCACAGATACGCAGTATTTT. Translated, it gives CASSQGGEATSTDTQYF. V usage is TRBV4-2 and J usage is TRBJ2-3, with D maybe TRBD2 (6 bases). Germline lookup yields CDR1 LGHNA and CDR2 YNFKEQ. CDR3 length: 17 amino acids. V was shortened by 1 base and J by 0 bases, with 14 bases between the two germline ends.